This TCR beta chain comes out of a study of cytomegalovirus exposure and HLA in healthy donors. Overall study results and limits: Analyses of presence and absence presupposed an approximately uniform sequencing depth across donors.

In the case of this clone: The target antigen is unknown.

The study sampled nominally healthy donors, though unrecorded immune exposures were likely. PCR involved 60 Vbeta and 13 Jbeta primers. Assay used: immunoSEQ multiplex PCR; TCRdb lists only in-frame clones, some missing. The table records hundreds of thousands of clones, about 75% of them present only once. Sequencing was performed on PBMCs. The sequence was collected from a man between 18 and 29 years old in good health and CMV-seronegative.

This CDR3 is CASSLQGSGVDEQYF. CDR3 DNA sequence: TGTGCCAGCAGCTTACAGGGGTCAGGTGTCGACGAGCAGTACTTC. The rearrangement uses TRBV13 and TRBJ2-7, with D possibly TRBD1 on 6 matching bases. V lost 2 bases to trimming and J lost 5 bases, with 16 bases between them. The CDR3 is made up of 15 amino acids. The germline V gene has CDR1 PRHDT and CDR2 FYEKMQ (reference sequence).